This TCR beta chain was obtained from a study of T-cell memory formation after mild COVID-19. Background on the study: TCR clusters were largely donor specific.

CDR1 is SNHLY and CDR2 is FYNNEI in the germline V gene. The CDR3 extends over 15 amino acids. Trimming took 1 base from V and 6 from J; bases not matched to a gene: 4. Study-level findings and limits: A subset of responding clones appeared in pre-infection memory, suggesting cross-reactive memory joined.

In the case of this clonotype: Its antigen is as yet unknown.

Amplification by 5'RACE using constant-segment primers produced TCR alpha and TCR beta cDNA libraries that carried sample barcodes and UMIs. TCRdb itself ran the 5' RACE reads through MiXCR, one entry per CDR3 protein. The sample holds about 400,000 distinct CDR3 sequences, roughly 17% seen once. This clonotype was obtained from a man aged 18 to 30 who had mild COVID-19 (a few samples of this study predate the infection). Cell type and time point are not known. The V gene is TRBV2, the J gene TRBJ1-5; 9 positions match TRBD1. The sample was PBMCs or a T cell subset sorted from them (not recorded which). CDR3 nucleotides: TGTGCCAGCAGTGAAGAAGAGACAGGGGGTCAGCCCCAGCATTTT. Protein: CASSEEETGGQPQHF.